This TCR beta chain was found in a study of control samples from healthy donors and cancer patients. Trimming removed 0 bases at V and 4 bases at J, with 4 bases between. CDR1 and CDR2 (germline): SGHAT, FQNNGV. The CDR3 has 12 residues. Regarding this clone: The same CDR3 is also encoded by other DNA sequences in this sample.

TCRdb keeps only in-frame clones here, not all; method: immunoSEQ multiplex PCR. The table includes about 94,000 clones, about nine tenths detected once. This chain joins TRBV11-2 and TRBJ2-7, with no clear D. The receptor's source is a woman younger than 30 in good health. Sequencing used blood. The CDR3 spells CASSLDRYEQYF. The CDR3 nucleotides are TGTGCCAGCAGCTTAGATCGATACGAGCAGTACTTC.